The sequence of this T cell receptor beta chain was determined in a study of blood T cell repertoires in COVID-19. Overall study: Italy, Spain and the United States were the sources of the convalescent and acute COVID-19 samples. T cells, B-cell-depleted T cells, or PBMCs supplied cDNA or gDNA.

In the source study's methods: Estimation of nucleated cell counts was performed using reference gene primer amplification. Data came from immunoSEQ multiplex PCR; TCRdb stores just in-frame clones and leaves some out. From that table come the V and J calls and clone size; the DNA was used to work out D and trimming. The sample records about 210,000 clones, around 84% being singletons. J lost 0 bases, V lost 0 bases, and 5 bases had no gene match. Germline loops: CDR1 LNHNV, CDR2 YYDKDF (reference sequence). CDR3 length equals 17 residues. This receptor was obtained from a man aged 35 to 55 who had recovered from COVID-19. The sequenced material came from peripheral blood. V is TRBV15 and J is TRBJ2-3, with TRBD2 matching 8 bases. CDR3 DNA: TGTGCCACCAGCAGAGACTTAGCGGGACGAAGCACAGATACGCAGTATTTT. Amino acids: CATSRDLAGRSTDTQYF. Supplemented by reference TRBV15 and TRBJ2-3, the full variable domain reads DAMVIQNPRYQVTQFGKPVTLSCSQTLNHNVMYWYQQKSSQAPKLLFHYYDKDFNNEADTPDNFQSRRPNTSFCFLDIRSPGLGDTAMYLCATSRDLAGRSTDTQYFGPGTRLTVL.